A selection of T cell receptor beta chains follows, all from one sample in a study of siplizumab effects on memory and regulatory T cells. TCRdb keeps only in-frame clones here, not all; method: immunoSEQ multiplex PCR. The data contain 85,000 to 130,000 clones, about 92% of them singletons. The sequenced material came from Tregs sorted from blood. The receptors derive from a human donor in good health. The CDR3 runs from the conserved cysteine through the conserved F or W. A D gene is named only where the DNA matches it firmly. Clone size is given for some rows only: seen once, a few or many times, or a class if the clone is expanded.

TRBJ1-2 | TRBV4-1 | . | . | TGCGCCAGCAGCCAAGAGTCGTGGGGAGACGGCTACACCTTC | CASSQESWGDGYTF
TRBJ2-7 | TRBV25-1 | . | . | TGTGCCAGCAGTGAGAGGAGTACAGGGCTCTACGAGCAGTACTTC | CASSERSTGLYEQYF
TRBJ2-1 | TRBV10-3 | . | . | TGTGCCATCAGTGAGTCCGGAAGAAAGAGCTCCTACAATGAGCAGTTCTTC | CAISESGRKSSYNEQFF
TRBJ2-1 | TRBV28 | . | . | TGTGCCAGCAGTTTTGGGACCACGGGCAATGAGCAGTTCTTC | CASSFGTTGNEQFF
TRBJ2-3 | TRBV11-2 | TRBD2 | once | TGTGCCAGCAGCCCGATCCTAGCGGGCGGGGATACGCAGTATTTT | CASSPILAGGDTQYF
TRBJ1-1 | TRBV9 | . | . | TGTGCCAGCAGCGAAGTTGGGGACACTGAAGCTTTCTTT | CASSEVGDTEAFF
TRBJ1-5 | TRBV9 | . | . | TGTGCCAGCAGCGCCGGACAGCTTTTTCAGCCCCAGCATTTT | CASSAGQLFQPQHF
TRBJ2-5 | TRBV20-1 | . | . | TGCAGTGCTAGGAAGGAGACCCAGTACTTC | CSARKETQYF
TRBJ2-3 | TRBV7-3 | . | . | TGTGCCAGCAGCTTAGGTCTAGCAGGAGATACGCAGTATTTT | CASSLGLAGDTQYF
TRBJ1-4 | TRBV6-5 | TRBD1 | . | TGTGCCAGCAGTCAGGGGGCCTCGACTAATGAAAAACTGTTTTTT | CASSQGASTNEKLFF
TRBJ2-1 | TRBV4-1 | TRBD2 | . | TGCGCCAGCAGCCCCGGGACTAGCGGGAGCTCCTACAATGAGCAGTTCTTC | CASSPGTSGSSYNEQFF
TRBJ2-7 | TRBV6-5 | . | . | TGTGCCAGCAGTTCCAATAGCCGGGGGAGTATCTACGAGCAGTACTTC | CASSSNSRGSIYEQYF
TRBJ2-3 | TRBV15 | . | . | TGTGCCACCAGCAGAGATCTAGGGGGAGTTACAGATACGCAGTATTTT | CATSRDLGGVTDTQYF
TRBJ2-2 | TRBV7-2 | TRBD2 | . | TGTGCCAGCAGCTTCCAACCTCTTAGACTAGCGGCGAACACCGGGGAGCTGTTTTTT | CASSFQPLRLAANTGELFF
TRBJ2-3 | TRBV12-5 | . | . | TGTGCTAGTGGTTTGTCGGGGGCAGATACGCAGTATTTT | CASGLSGADTQYF
TRBJ1-2 | TRBV14 | TRBD1 | . | TGTGCCAGCAGCCAACTGACAGGGGATGGCTACACCTTC | CASSQLTGDGYTF
TRBJ2-7 | TRBV18 | . | . | TGTGCCAGCTCACTGGGCTGGAACTACGAGCAGTACTTC | CASSLGWNYEQYF
TRBJ1-2 | TRBV27 | . | . | TGTGCCAGCAGGCCAGGAGCAACTAACTATGGCTACACCTTC | CASRPGATNYGYTF
TRBJ2-7 | TRBV21-1 | . | . | TGTGCCAGCAGCAAAGGGACGGGCACCTACGAGCAGTACTTC | CASSKGTGTYEQYF
TRBJ2-1 | TRBV7-9 | . | . | TGTGCCAGCAGCTTAAACGGGTTTTTGGGCGGTGAGCAGTTCTTC | CASSLNGFLGGEQFF
TRBJ1-1 | TRBV7-9 | . | . | TGTGCCAGCAGCTTTCATGCAGGGAACACTGAAGCTTTCTTT | CASSFHAGNTEAFF
TRBJ2-2 | TRBV10-3 | TRBD2 | few | TGTGCCATCAGTGGCGGGAGTGATACCGGGGAGCTGTTTTTT | CAISGGSDTGELFF
TRBJ1-2 | TRBV5-1 | . | . | TGCGCCAGCAGCTTAGACAGTGACTATGGCTACACCTTC | CASSLDSDYGYTF
TRBJ1-5 | TRBV15 | TRBD1 | once | TGTGCCACCACCGCGGGACAGAGCAATCAGCCCCAGCATTTT | CATTAGQSNQPQHF
TRBJ2-1 | TRBV7-9 | TRBD2 | once | TGTGCCAGCAGCTTCGGGGGACTAGCCACTATAAATGAGCAGTTCTTC | CASSFGGLATINEQFF
TRBJ1-5 | TRBV19 | TRBD1 | . | TGTGCCAGTAGTAGGCGGGGACAGGGGGCTGGTCAGCCCCAGCATTTT | CASSRRGQGAGQPQHF
TRBJ1-5 | TRBV6-5 | . | . | TGTGCCAGCAGTTACGGCACAGGTAGCAATCAGCCCCAGCATTTT | CASSYGTGSNQPQHF
TRBJ2-1 | TRBV15 | TRBD2 | . | TGTGCCACCGGACTAGCGGGAGGCAATGAGCAGTTCTTC | CATGLAGGNEQFF
TRBJ2-2 | TRBV6-6 | . | . | TGTGCCAGCAGTGTTACAGGGCGGGGGAGCACCGGGGAGCTGTTTTTT | CASSVTGRGSTGELFF
TRBJ2-4 | TRBV5-6 | . | . | TGTGCCAGCAGCTTTGCCCCGGGGCGGTTGAGGGACATTCAGTACTTC | CASSFAPGRLRDIQYF
TRBJ2-4 | TRBV5-1 | . | . | TGCGCCAGCAGCTTGGCCGGGGTGGGGAACATTCAGTACTTC | CASSLAGVGNIQYF
TRBJ2-7 | TRBV14 | . | . | TGTGCCAGCAGCCAAGCACTTCCGACCGAGCAGTACTTC | CASSQALPTEQYF
TRBJ1-1 | TRBV7-9 | . | . | TGTGCCAGCAGCTGGGGTATAGCCACTGAAGCTTTCTTT | CASSWGIATEAFF
TRBJ2-5 | TRBV19 | . | once | TGTGCCAGTAGTATACCCGGGACCTACCAAGAGACCCAGTACTTC | CASSIPGTYQETQYF
TRBJ2-3 | TRBV28 | . | . | TGTGCCAGCAGAACGGGGGTGGGGTTAGATACGCAGTATTTT | CASRTGVGLDTQYF